This T cell receptor (beta chain) was recovered during a study of cytomegalovirus exposure and HLA in healthy donors. For this clone: Its antigen is currently unknown.

PCR primers comprised 60 Vbeta and 13 Jbeta primers. How the authors handled the data: Counted up in a later analysis, unique TCR beta chains came to some 80 million, with around 10 million shared. Method: immunoSEQ multiplex PCR; TCRdb's copy keeps in-frame clones and lacks some. The DNA gave D and trimming, while V, J and clone size come from that table. The profile covers approximately 170,000 clones, with roughly 85% appearing a single time and 1% taken by the ten largest. Healthy bone marrow donors made up the donor group. General study findings and limits: About 180 TCR beta chains were listed as cytomegalovirus-associated. Across all donors, roughly uniform sequencing depth was an assumption of the presence/absence analyses.

The TCR was taken from a boy aged 2 to 9 in good health and CMV-seronegative. The source material was PBMCs.

CDR3: CAWSVPAGSTDTQYF. The CDR3 DNA follows: TGTGCCTGGAGTGTACCAGCGGGGTCCACAGATACGCAGTATTTT. The V gene is TRBV30, the J gene TRBJ2-3, with TRBD2 matching 7 bases. Germline loops: CDR1 GTSNPN, CDR2 SVGIG (reference sequence). J was trimmed by 2 bases and V by 0 bases; bases with no gene match: 5. This CDR3 has 15 residues.